This T cell receptor (beta chain) was identified in a study of blood T cell repertoires in COVID-19. About the research overall: Donors of Cohort 3 who recovered were those that had two negative PCRs, clearance, or symptom resolution. COVID-19 samples from acute and convalescent phases originated in the United States, Italy and Spain.

This clone came up a few times. The cohort comprised adults aged 18 to 89 years residing in under 25 US areas. Clinical history as reported by participants underpinned cohort assignment. Sequencing was performed with immunoSEQ multiplex PCR; in TCRdb, only in-frame clones are kept and a portion is missing. The sample lists roughly 150,000 clones, around 80% seen once, with about 20% in the top ten. Germline CDR1 and CDR2: SGHNT and YENEEA. This CDR3 spans 14 amino acids. The ends were cut back, 6 bases at V and 0 bases at J, with 11 bases in the middle. Sequenced: PBMCs or T cells enriched from blood (not recorded which). The chain carries TRBV11-3 and TRBJ1-1; D not certain. The receptor was isolated from a woman aged 65 to 85 in a cohort exposed to, infected with or recovered from COVID-19 (not recorded which). This CDR3 is CASSYSGVNTEAFF. CDR3 coding DNA: TGTGCCAGCAGTTATTCCGGGGTGAACACTGAAGCTTTCTTT.